The entry below gives a single T cell receptor beta chain sequence along with its context. The record originates from a study of beta chain features in type 1 diabetes. Trimming removed 5 bases from V and 0 bases from J, with 23 bases in between. Germline V CDR1 and CDR2: MGHRA, YSYEKL. CDR3 length: 20 amino acids. Reverse transcription of all isolated RNA meant that expressed TCRB transcripts were sequenced. Assay: immunoSEQ multiplex PCR; the TCRdb copy retains only in-frame clones and omits some. Counted here are 400,000 to 450,000 clones, roughly 14% occurring once; the ten biggest clones make up roughly 0.04%.

The receptor's source is a man aged 25 to 40 in good health. The J gene is TRBJ2-6, the V gene TRBV4-1; a weak D match, TRBD1 (6 bases). Sequencing was done on a sample of naive CD4+ T cells from blood. The CDR3 sequence: CASSLDPGRDISSGANVLTF. Written as DNA, the CDR3 is TGCGCCAGCAGCTTGGACCCCGGCCGGGACATAAGCTCTGGGGCCAACGTCCTGACTTTC.